These T cell receptor beta chains were read from a single sample in a study of T cells in pancreatic ductal adenocarcinoma. Clones were read by immunoSEQ multiplex PCR, and TCRdb kept only the in-frame ones, dropping some. The sample holds around 100,000 clones; around 96% are singletons and the top ten take roughly 3.1%. The material sequenced was PBMCs. Receptor source: a human donor with pancreatic ductal adenocarcinoma. The CDR3 runs from the conserved cysteine through the conserved F or W. The D gene is left open where the match is weak. The size field is filled for only some rows; it gives once, few, many or a size class.

TRBJ2-2	.	TRBV28	.	CASNRQTGELFF	TGTGCCAGCAACAGGCAGACCGGGGAGCTGTTTTTT
TRBJ1-3	.	TRBV28	.	CASSSGTPGNTIYF	TGTGCCAGCAGCTCAGGGACTCCTGGAAACACCATATATTTT
TRBJ2-7	.	TRBV28	.	CASTVSSYEQYF	TGTGCCAGCACCGTGTCCTCCTACGAGCAGTACTTC
TRBJ1-5	.	TRBV7-2	.	CASSLVGVDQPQHF	TGTGCCAGCAGCTTAGTAGGAGTAGATCAGCCCCAGCATTTT
TRBJ2-1	.	TRBV7-9	.	CASSSSQRAYNEQFF	TGTGCCAGCAGCTCCAGCCAGCGGGCCTACAATGAGCAGTTCTTC
TRBJ2-7	.	TRBV6-6	.	CASSYSVYEQYF	TGTGCCAGCAGTTACTCCGTTTACGAGCAGTACTTC
TRBJ1-2	TRBD1	TRBV27	.	CASSLKRTGDYGYTF	TGTGCCAGCAGTTTGAAAAGGACAGGCGACTATGGCTACACCTTC
TRBJ2-7	TRBD2	TRBV6-1	.	CASSATSGSVEQYF	TGTGCCAGCAGTGCAACTAGCGGGAGCGTTGAGCAGTACTTC
TRBJ2-5	.	TRBV7-2	.	CASSNRETQYF	TGTGCCAGCAGCAACAGAGAGACCCAGTACTTC
TRBJ2-7	.	TRBV7-2	.	CASSSQGIDEQYF	TGTGCCAGCAGCTCCCAGGGTATCGACGAGCAGTACTTC
TRBJ1-5	.	TRBV6-6	.	CASSQVGQPQHF	TGTGCCAGCAGTCAGGTTGGACAGCCCCAGCATTTT
TRBJ2-2	TRBD2	TRBV10-3	.	CATGLAGNTGELFF	TGTGCCACGGGACTAGCGGGCAACACCGGGGAGCTGTTTTTT
TRBJ1-2	TRBD1	TRBV29-1	once	CSVSDRAQGYTF	TGCAGCGTTTCCGACAGGGCTCAGGGCTACACCTTC
TRBJ2-1	.	TRBV5-4	.	CASSSSGLLNEQFF	TGTGCCAGCAGCTCCTCGGGACTCCTCAATGAGCAGTTCTTC
TRBJ1-3	.	TRBV11-2	once	CASSLYGNTIYF	TGTGCCAGCAGCTTGTATGGAAACACCATATATTTT